This T cell receptor beta chain was recorded in a study of blood T cell repertoires in COVID-19. TCRdb's table, derived via immunoSEQ multiplex PCR, lists solely in-frame clones and lacks some. The table records roughly 100,000 clones, roughly 79% of them present only once. CDR3 length: 16 amino acids. Germline CDR1 reads SGDLS; CDR2 reads YYNGEE. V lost 4 bases and J lost 2; bases outside the gene matches: 10. Sequencing was done on a sample of peripheral blood. The sequence derives from a man older than 75 with COVID-19, enrolled during active disease. This chain joins TRBV9 and TRBJ1-2, with 8 positions matching TRBD1. CDR3 amino acids: CASSSPVQGGNYGYTF. In DNA form, the CDR3 reads TGTGCCAGCAGCTCCCCCGTACAGGGGGGGAACTATGGCTACACCTTC.